The 13 T cell receptor beta chains below were found in one sample sequenced in a study of blood T cell repertoires in COVID-19. Sequenced by immunoSEQ multiplex PCR; TCRdb stores in-frame clones only, minus some. The data contain 80,000 to 130,000 clones, roughly nine tenths of them singletons. Sample: peripheral blood. The source of these receptors is a man aged 60 to 69 with acute or convalescent COVID-19.

As regards this clone: The sample carries other DNA sequences with the same CDR3. This chain links TRBV19 with TRBJ1-2, with D possibly being TRBD1 (5 bases). With 3 bases removed from V and 3 bases from J, the gap between germline ends came to 8 bases. The CDR3 runs to 13 residues. Germline-derived CDR1 and CDR2 are LNHDA and SQIVND (reference sequence). The CDR3 sequence is CASSIQGDYGYTF. The CDR3 DNA is TGTGCCAGTAGTATTCAGGGTGACTATGGCTACACCTTC.

This chain connects TRBV19 to TRBJ1-5, with D tentatively TRBD1 (6 bases). Deletions cut 5 bases from V and 5 bases from J, with 10 bases between. This CDR3 spans 13 amino acids. Germline CDR1 and CDR2: LNHDA and SQIVND (reference sequence). CDR3 sequence (DNA): TGTGCCAGTAGTGCCAGGGGCTATCAGCCCCAGCATTTT. It specifies CASSARGYQPQHF.

This rearrangement joins TRBV5-8 to TRBJ2-2, with 8 bases lining up with TRBD1. Unmatched junction bases numbered 10, after V lost 8 bases and J lost 1 base. The germline gives CDR1 SGHTS, CDR2 YDEGEE. The CDR3 has 16 residues. CDR3 nucleotides: TGTGCCAGAGCCCCCCGGACAGGGAGGAACACCGGGGAGCTGTTTTTT. Translated: CARAPRTGRNTGELFF.

The rearrangement uses TRBV19 and TRBJ1-1, with TRBD1 matching 8 bases. Trimming cost V 6 bases and J 9 bases; bases outside gene matches: 9. CDR3 size: 13 residues. The germline V gene encodes CDR1 LNHDA and CDR2 SQIVND (reference sequence). CDR3 in amino acids: CASSQYGQGQAFF. In DNA, the CDR3 is TGTGCCAGTAGCCAATACGGACAGGGCCAAGCTTTCTTT.

This clone was seen a handful of times. The chain links TRBV5-4 to TRBJ2-7, with 13 bases aligning to TRBD2. CDR1 SGHNT and CDR2 YYREEE come from the germline V gene (reference sequence). This CDR3 contains 15 residues. Trimming at V came to 5 bases and at J to 3 bases, leaving 5 bases not matched to a gene. This CDR3 is CASRPGTSGDYEQYF. DNA for the CDR3: TGTGCCAGCAGACCCGGGACTAGCGGGGACTACGAGCAGTACTTC. Filled out from reference TRBV5-4 and TRBJ2-7, the complete variable domain reads ETGVTQSPTHLIKTRGQQVTLRCSSQSGHNTVSWYQQALGQGPQFIFQYYREEENGRGNFPPRFSGLQFPNYSSELNVNALELDDSALYLCASRPGTSGDYEQYFGPGTRLTVT.

The genes are TRBV5-5 and TRBJ2-1, with 10 bases lining up with TRBD1. V lost 0 bases and J lost 10; bases outside the gene matches: 10. Germline V gene data show CDR1 as SGHKS and CDR2 as YYEKEE (reference sequence). This CDR3 is 16 amino acids long. The CDR3 sequence is CASSLVPGTGVREQFF. The CDR3 bases are TGTGCCAGCAGCTTGGTCCCCGGGACAGGGGTAAGGGAGCAGTTCTTC.

The chain recombines TRBV3-1 (or the pseudogene TRBV3-2) with TRBJ1-2; weak D call: TRBD1 (5 bases). Germline CDR1 and CDR2: LGHDT and YNNKEL (reference sequence). The V gene lost 0 bases and the J gene lost 2 bases, with 7 bases spanning the gap. This CDR3 comprises 14 residues. The CDR3: CASSQDGGNYGYTF. CDR3 nucleotides: TGTGCCAGCAGCCAAGATGGGGGGAACTATGGCTACACCTTC.

The genes are TRBV4-1 and TRBJ1-4; D might be TRBD1 (6 bases). The germline CDR1 and CDR2 sequences are MGHRA and YSYEKL. Trimming removed 4 bases from V and 0 bases from J, with 15 bases in between. The CDR3 is 17 amino acids. The CDR3 loop is CASSPPIGGATNEKLFF. The CDR3 DNA follows: TGCGCCAGCAGCCCACCTATAGGGGGGGCAACTAATGAAAAACTGTTTTTT.

The chain carries TRBV5-1 and TRBJ2-5; D is possibly TRBD2 (6 bases). V was pared by 2 bases and J by 1 base, with 9 bases between. This CDR3 is 14 amino acids long. Germline V gives CDR1 SGHRS, CDR2 YFSETQ. CDR3: CASSFRELQETQYF. DNA for the CDR3: TGCGCCAGCAGCTTTCGGGAGCTCCAAGAGACCCAGTACTTC.

This chain links TRBV15 with TRBJ2-1, with 8 bases that match TRBD2. Germline V gene data show CDR1 as LNHNV and CDR2 as YYDKDF (reference sequence). J was trimmed by 7 bases and V by 3 bases; bases with no gene match: 14. This CDR3 is 17 amino acids long. The chain's CDR3 is CATSREAGLASRNEQFF. The CDR3 DNA reads TGTGCCACCAGCAGGGAAGCCGGACTAGCATCGAGGAATGAGCAGTTCTTC.

The rearrangement joins TRBV27 to TRBJ2-7, with 7 bases matching TRBD1. Per germline, CDR1 MNHEY and CDR2 SMNVEV (reference sequence). The V segment lost 6 bases and the J segment 0 bases; nucleotides outside the gene matches: 14. The CDR3 extends over 17 amino acids. The CDR3 DNA is TGTGCCAGCAGCCTACGTAAAAACCGGGACAGCTCCTACGAGCAGTACTTC. It codes for CASSLRKNRDSSYEQYF.

The rearrangement joins TRBV19 to TRBJ1-2; 9 nucleotides line up with TRBD1. This CDR3 has 18 amino acids. The germline V gene has CDR1 LNHDA and CDR2 SQIVND (reference sequence). With V trimmed by 4 bases and J by 0 bases, 12 bases remained unmatched. The CDR3 DNA reads as TGTGCCAGTAGTACCCGAACCGGGACAGGGACCCCTAACTATGGCTACACCTTC. This encodes CASSTRTGTGTPNYGYTF.

The chain employs TRBV20-1 and TRBJ1-1; D gene ambiguous. The CDR3 spans 11 residues. The germline gives CDR1 DFQATT, CDR2 SNEGSKA (reference sequence). Trimming took off 6 bases at V and 11 bases at J, with 16 bases between the two ends. CDR3 protein: CSALSKRGAFF. CDR3 bases: TGCAGTGCGCTAAGTAAGAGAGGGGCTTTCTTT.